These 12 T cell receptor beta chains were sequenced from one sample in a study of shared clonotypes between healthy human individuals. Naive-designated CD8 cells lacked CD45RO, were positively enriched for CCR7, and omitted terminally differentiated effector memory CD45RA+ cells. Clones were sequenced by immunoSEQ multiplex PCR, and TCRdb holds only the in-frame ones, with some missing. The sample comprises around 620,000 clones, around 95% of which are singletons, and about 0.11% rests with the top ten. Material for sequencing was naive CD8+ T cells sorted from blood. The receptors here all came from a woman aged 30 to 39 in good health.

With regard to this clone: Lacking the conserved final phenylalanine or tryptophan, this CDR3 likely reflects a read error. Because the CDR3's place on the DNA is in doubt, the DNA is left out and the CDR3 is given as listed by TCRdb. The chain has TRBV29-1 and TRBJ2-3. The CDR3 sequence runs 10 residues, both termini included. The germline V gene encodes CDR1 SQVTM and CDR2 ANQGSEA. CDR3 residues: CSVEDRSFWV.

The chain employs TRBV27 and TRBJ2-1, with a possible D match to TRBD2 (5 bases). CDR1 is MNHEY, CDR2 SMNVEV, per germline (reference sequence). The CDR3 extends over 14 amino acids. Trimming shortened V by 6 bases and J by 8 bases, and 17 bases separated the two germline ends. CDR3 coding DNA: TGTGCCAGCAGCTTTATCTCGGGGATCCATGAGCAGTTCTTC. This translates into CASSFISGIHEQFF.

This clone was seen just once. This chain uses TRBV7-8 with TRBJ2-5, with 7 bases fitting TRBD2. This CDR3 contains 14 residues. Per germline, CDR1 SGHVS and CDR2 FQNEAQ. V lost 1 base and J lost 5; bases outside the gene matches: 4. The CDR3 DNA is TGTGCCAGCAGCTTAGAGGGAGGGGTCGAGACCCAGTACTTC. Translated, it gives CASSLEGGVETQYF.

The chain is built from TRBV7-9 and TRBJ1-2; 9 positions agree with TRBD1. The CDR3 has 13 residues. The trim removed 6 bases at V and 6 bases at J, leaving 5 bases unmatched. CDR1 and CDR2 (germline): SEHNR, FQNEAQ (reference sequence). CDR3 loop: CASRGTGMDGYTF. CDR3 DNA sequence: TGTGCCAGCAGGGGGACAGGGATGGATGGCTACACCTTC.

The CDR3 region is CATSRDLSTGRAETQYF. The CDR3 DNA reads as TGTGCCACCAGCAGAGATCTGTCTACCGGGAGGGCGGAGACCCAGTACTTC. V gene TRBV15 combines with J gene TRBJ2-5; the match to TRBD2 covers 8 bases. Germline V gives CDR1 LNHNV, CDR2 YYDKDF (reference sequence). There are 17 residues in the CDR3. V lost 0 bases, J lost 5 bases, and 11 bases stayed unmatched.

V is TRBV9 and J is TRBJ2-5; 10 bases line up with TRBD2. CDR3 length: 16 residues. J lost 4 bases, V lost 0 bases, and 6 bases had no gene match. The germline gives CDR1 SGDLS, CDR2 YYNGEE. CDR3 sequence reads: CASSVGSSGSGETQYF. The CDR3 bases are TGTGCCAGCAGCGTAGGGTCTAGCGGGAGTGGAGAGACCCAGTACTTC.

The J gene is TRBJ1-2, the V gene TRBV7-6, with a possible D match to TRBD1 (6 bases). CDR1 SGHVS and CDR2 FNYEAQ come from the germline V gene. CDR3 length: 15 amino acids. Trimming cost V 5 bases and J 7 bases, with 20 bases left between them. The CDR3 DNA is TGTGCCAGCAGCCCCGAATACAGGGAATCGAGTGGCTACACCTTC. Protein sequence: CASSPEYRESSGYTF.

The chain recombines TRBV5-6 with TRBJ2-7; 11 bases fit TRBD2. Germline values: CDR1 SGHDT, CDR2 YYEEEE. The CDR3 sequence is 18 residues long. After removal of 4 bases from V and 3 bases from J, the junction contained 15 bases not matched to a gene. The chain's CDR3 is CASSKTIAGGLGHYEQYF. Written as DNA, the CDR3 is TGTGCCAGCAGCAAGACCATAGCGGGAGGGCTGGGGCACTACGAGCAGTACTTC.

The chain joins TRBV27 to TRBJ2-5, with D unresolved. The assigned J gene may be wrong: the sequence end matches TRBJ2-7 better. The CDR3 sequence is 14 residues long. Germline V gene lookup returns CDR1 MNHEY and CDR2 SMNVEV (reference sequence). CDR3 amino acids: CASSLLASSYEQYF. CDR3 bases: TGTGCCAGCAGTTTATTGGCCAGCTCCTACGAGCAGTACTTC.

Worth noting for this clone: Additional DNA sequences in this sample encode the identical CDR3. The chain uses TRBV30 and TRBJ1-2; D may be TRBD1 (5 bases). This CDR3 is 10 amino acids long. Germline V gives CDR1 GTSNPN, CDR2 SVGIG (reference sequence). V was trimmed by 1 base and J by 8 bases, leaving 5 bases between them. CDR3 in amino acids: CAWSGGGYTF. CDR3 in DNA: TGTGCCTGGAGTGGGGGGGGCTACACCTTC.

The V call is TRBV9, the J call TRBJ1-2, with 10 bases fitting TRBD1. The J segment lost 5 bases and the V segment lost 2 bases, leaving 3 bases of the junction unmatched. The CDR3 runs to 14 residues. Germline-derived CDR1 and CDR2 are SGDLS and YYNGEE. The CDR3 nucleotides read TGTGCCAGCAGCGTCCGGGACAGGGGTTATGGCTACACCTTC. Translating gives CASSVRDRGYGYTF. The entire variable domain, with the rest obtained from reference TRBV9 and TRBJ1-2, is as follows: DSGVTQTPKHLITATGQRVTLRCSPRSGDLSVYWYQQSLDQGLQFLIQYYNGEERAKGNILERFSAQQFPDLHSELNLSSLELGDSALYFCASSVRDRGYGYTFGSGTRLTVV.

This chain connects TRBV2 to TRBJ1-2; the D is unclear. CDR3 length equals 12 residues. V was pared by 6 bases and J by 4 bases, with 9 bases between. CDR1 and CDR2 from the germline V gene are SNHLY and FYNNEI. DNA for the CDR3: TGTGCCAGCAGCCCCAACGTCTATGGCTACACCTTC. This codes for CASSPNVYGYTF.